These 11 T cell receptor beta chains originate from one sample sequenced in a study of cytomegalovirus exposure and HLA in healthy donors. PCR employed 60 Vbeta and 13 Jbeta primers. TCRdb's table, derived via immunoSEQ multiplex PCR, lists solely in-frame clones and lacks some. This sample has 93,000 or so clones, with 66% found just once. Material: PBMCs. The receptors here all came from a woman between 45 and 60 years old in good health and CMV-seronegative.

The chain employs TRBV11-2 and TRBJ2-5, with TRBD2 matching over 8 bases. Germline V gene sequence: CDR1 SGHAT, CDR2 FQNNGV. This CDR3 has 16 amino acids. The J segment lost 3 bases and the V segment lost 2 bases, leaving 8 bases of the junction unmatched. The CDR3 bases are TGTGCCAGCAGCTTAAACCCGGGACTAGGTAAAGAGACCCAGTACTTC. This gives the protein CASSLNPGLGKETQYF.

V gene TRBV18 combines with J gene TRBJ1-2; TRBD1 aligns across 7 bases. The CDR3 has 13 residues. J lost 2 bases, V lost 5 bases, and 2 bases had no gene match. Germline V gene sequence: CDR1 KGHSH, CDR2 LQKENI. The CDR3 DNA reads as TGTGCCAGCTCAGGGACAGAAAACTATGGCTACACCTTC. Translated, it gives CASSGTENYGYTF. Drawing the rest from reference TRBV18 and TRBJ1-2, the complete variable domain is NAGVMQNPRHLVRRRGQEARLRCSPMKGHSHVYWYRQLPEEGLKFMVYLQKENIIDESGMPKERFSAEFPKEGPSILRIQQVVRGDSAAYFCASSGTENYGYTFGSGTRLTVV.

V and J are TRBV5-1 and TRBJ2-3; 12 nucleotides match TRBD2. The germline V gene has CDR1 SGHRS and CDR2 YFSETQ. Germline trimming cut 4 bases from V and 11 bases from J; bases unmatched to any gene: 8. CDR3 length: 14 amino acids. The CDR3 here is CASSLLAGGQGQYF. As DNA, the CDR3 is TGCGCCAGCAGCCTTCTAGCGGGAGGGCAGGGGCAGTATTTT.

V is TRBV29-1 and J is TRBJ2-5, with TRBD1 matching over 9 bases. Trimming took 0 bases from V and 5 from J; bases not matched to a gene: 4. This CDR3 comprises 14 residues. Germline CDR1 SQVTM, CDR2 ANQGSEA. The CDR3 DNA reads TGCAGCGTTGAAGATTGGGGACAGGGCGAGACCCAGTACTTC. Its protein product is CSVEDWGQGETQYF.

V usage is TRBV10-3 and J usage is TRBJ2-3, with no clear D. Germline V gene lookup returns CDR1 ENHRY and CDR2 SYGVKD. The CDR3 covers 14 residues. Trimming left V 7 bases short and J 2 bases short, with 13 bases between. The CDR3 protein is CAITEEVFTDTQYF. In nucleotides, the CDR3 is TGTGCCATCACCGAGGAAGTATTCACAGATACGCAGTATTTT.

This clone was picked up a small number of times. The chain couples TRBV18 to TRBJ2-1; perhaps TRBD1 as D (5 bases). This CDR3 region has 18 residues. Trimming removed 2 bases from V and 1 base from J, with 18 bases in between. In germline, CDR1 is KGHSH, CDR2 LQKENI. CDR3 amino acids: CASSPLASRGFSYNEQFF. The CDR3 bases are TGTGCCAGCTCACCATTGGCGTCAAGGGGCTTTTCCTACAATGAGCAGTTCTTC.

This clone was seen a few times. The chain joins TRBV7-4 to TRBJ1-1; 10 positions agree with TRBD1. Losses at the gene ends were 5 bases for V and 2 bases for J; bases not matched to a gene: 11. The CDR3 runs 17 residues. Per the germline V gene, CDR1 is SGHVT and CDR2 is SQSDAQ. The CDR3 nucleotides are TGTGCCAGCAGCCCAGGGACAGGGGTTTTTATTAACACTGAAGCTTTCTTT. This encodes CASSPGTGVFINTEAFF.

The chain uses TRBV27 and TRBJ2-5; 8 bases map to TRBD2. V was pared by 3 bases and J by 5 bases, with 8 bases of the junction left unmatched. The length of the CDR3 is 15 residues. CDR1 is MNHEY and CDR2 is SMNVEV in the germline V gene (reference sequence). The CDR3 coding sequence is TGTGCCAGCAGTTTCACCCGCGGGGGGCTGGAGACCCAGTACTTC. This sequence encodes CASSFTRGGLETQYF.

The chain uses TRBV29-1 and TRBJ1-1; 11 nucleotides agree with TRBD1. Looked up from germline, CDR1 is SQVTM and CDR2 is ANQGSEA. The V and J ends lost 6 bases and 0 bases, in that order; junction bases with no gene match: 9. This CDR3 comprises 16 residues. This chain's CDR3 is CSVEGTGGHLNTEAFF. The CDR3 coding sequence is TGCAGCGTGGAGGGGACAGGGGGGCACCTGAACACTGAAGCTTTCTTT.

This clone was detected a few times. The V call is TRBV19, the J call TRBJ1-4; 9 nucleotides align to TRBD1. CDR3 length: 17 residues. Germline V lookup: CDR1 LNHDA, CDR2 SQIVND (reference sequence). V was clipped by 7 bases and J by 1 base; unmatched bases: 10. The CDR3 protein is CASNFGTGKGTNEKLFF. CDR3 nucleotides: TGTGCCAGTAATTTCGGGACAGGGAAAGGAACTAATGAAAAACTGTTTTTT. The complete variable domain, with remaining parts taken from reference TRBV19 and TRBJ1-4, reads DGGITQSPKYLFRKEGQNVTLSCEQNLNHDAMYWYRQDPGQGLRLIYYSQIVNDFQKGDIAEGYSVSREKKESFPLTVTSAQKNPTAFYLCASNFGTGKGTNEKLFFGSGTQLSVL.

This clone was recorded a few times. The genes are TRBV19 and TRBJ2-3; 12 bases map to TRBD2. V dropped 4 bases and J dropped 4; count of bases not matched to a gene: 6. The CDR3 length is 16 residues. Per germline, CDR1 LNHDA and CDR2 SQIVND (reference sequence). CDR3 region: CASSTTSGGLPDTQYF. In DNA form, the CDR3 reads TGTGCCAGTAGTACTACTAGCGGGGGGTTGCCAGATACGCAGTATTTT.